This TCR beta chain stems from a study of blood T cells in healthy people across ages. This clonotype was seen many times. With a J-beta primer mix and a sample-barcoded 5' primer, a second PCR ran 7 to 11 cycles. TCRdb ran MiXCR on the 5' RACE reads and lists one entry per CDR3 protein. Of about 900,000 distinct CDR3 sequences in the sample, approximately 49% are singletons; the top ten hold roughly 13%. Every participating donor contributed roughly 11 milliliters of peripheral blood through a draw. Per sample, a minimum of 6 million PBMCs were isolated. Germline V gene data show CDR1 as MDHEN and CDR2 as SYDVKM. With 6 bases removed from V and 1 base from J, the gap between germline ends came to 9 bases. The length of the CDR3 is 13 residues.

The chain uses TRBV28 and TRBJ1-1; D unclear. The sequence was obtained from a man aged 25-40 years in good health. The sequencing sample was made of blood. As DNA, the CDR3 is TGTGCCAGCAGCCCGACCGGGAACACTGAAGCTTTCTTT. Its translation is CASSPTGNTEAFF.